This T cell receptor beta chain was retrieved from a study of blood T cell repertoires in COVID-19. Some clones are missing from TCRdb's copy, which holds only in-frame ones; the method was immunoSEQ multiplex PCR. The data hold some 83,000 clones, with approximately 75% observed a single time. Trimming pared 0 bases from V and 7 bases from J, leaving 10 bases between. The CDR3 covers 14 residues. Germline CDR1 LGHDT, CDR2 YNNKEL (reference sequence). The gene calls are TRBV3-1 (or the pseudogene TRBV3-2) and TRBJ1-3; no definite D call. The sample comprised peripheral blood. The receptor comes from a woman over 75 with acute or convalescent COVID-19. The CDR3 DNA follows: TGTGCCAGCAGCCAAGATCACGGGTTGAACACCATATATTTT. Translated, it gives CASSQDHGLNTIYF.